What follows are 7 T cell receptor beta chains derived from one specimen sequenced in a study of T cells expressing NK-cell markers (dated by TCRdb to 2020 to 2021). Library generation was performed with 5' RACE. Sequencing was carried out with an Illumina HiSeq 2000. The reads were reprocessed in TCRdb, with one entry per CDR3 protein sequence and no accompanying DNA. Per the sample table, the count is over 100,000 distinct CDR3 sequences. The top ten clonotypes cover about 18% of the sample. The sample consisted of blood T cells: a sorted CD56 or NKG2C T cell subset, CD4+ or CD8+ T cells, or bulk PBMC T cells (not recorded which). The receptors were gathered from a woman aged 18-69 years in good health.

This chain uses TRBV6-2 or TRBV6-3 with TRBJ1-3; the D call from TCRdb, TRBD1, cannot be confirmed without DNA. This CDR3 comprises 15 residues. Germline CDR1 and CDR2: MNHEY and SVGEGT. The CDR3 loop reads CASSRGQASGNTIYF.

This sequence joins TRBV20-1 and TRBJ2-2; TCRdb's D call, TRBD1, is unchecked because there is no DNA. Germline CDR1 and CDR2: DFQATT and SNEGSKA (reference sequence). The CDR3 totals 16 residues. The CDR3 region is CSARGRDRPNTGELFF.

CDR3 loop: CASSVIVLGSNTEAFF. The chain is built from TRBV28 and TRBJ1-1. Germline CDR1 and CDR2: MDHEN and SYDVKM. The CDR3 sequence is 16 residues long.

This chain uses TRBV29-1 with TRBJ2-2; TCRdb selects TRBD1, and the lack of DNA leaves this call unchecked. CDR1 is SQVTM, CDR2 ANQGSEA, per germline. The CDR3 is 14 residues long. This CDR3 is CSVSGGDRTGELFF.

The rearrangement links TRBV7-9 to TRBJ1-5; TCRdb selects TRBD1, and the lack of DNA leaves this call unchecked. The CDR3 length is 14 residues. Per germline, CDR1 SEHNR and CDR2 FQNEAQ (reference sequence). This chain's CDR3 is CASSSHGGEQPQHF.

The chain has TRBV5-1 and TRBJ2-7; TCRdb's D gene call, TRBD2, goes unchecked for lack of DNA. Germline loops: CDR1 SGHRS, CDR2 YFSETQ. The CDR3 is 14 residues long. The CDR3 sequence: CASSTGTLTYEQYF. The whole variable domain, remainder taken from reference TRBV5-1 and TRBJ2-7, is KAGVTQTPRYLIKTRGQQVTLSCSPISGHRSVSWYQQTPGQGLQFLFEYFSETQRNKGNFPGRFSGRQFSNSRSEMNVSTLELGDSALYLCASSTGTLTYEQYFGPGTRLTVT.

CDR3 residues: CASSLEPQETQYF. The chain uses TRBV7-6 and TRBJ2-5. The germline V gene encodes CDR1 SGHVS and CDR2 FNYEAQ. This CDR3 has 13 amino acids.